This paragraph reports one T cell receptor (beta chain). Each gene name is a mouse one. The read stops 1 residue short of the end of the CDR3; the missing end is completed from the germline J gene. CDR1 is KGHTA and CDR2 is FQNQQP in the germline V gene. The CDR3 runs to 14 residues. This entry comes from a study of tissue T cells after allogeneic stem cell transplantation. Time point given: mouse harvest day 7 after allogeneic transplant. The graft held 10^6 splenic CD5+ T cells and 10^7 T-cell-depleted bone marrow cells. Mice had MHC-mismatched B6 into BALB/c GVHD, sampled day 7 or 14. Sequencing of TCRbeta CDR3 at survey depth gave sequences and template counts. Assay: immunoSEQ multiplex PCR; the TCRdb copy retains only in-frame clones and omits some. The data hold several thousand clones, with 45% to 55% observed a single time.

This clonotype originated in a female BALB/c mouse given C57BL/6 T cells with graft-versus-host disease after an allogeneic hematopoietic cell transplant. The V call is TRBV23, the J call TRBJ2-4; the listed D gene, TRBD1, was not tested against the DNA. Sequencing input: gut tissue. CDR3 DNA (partial): TGCTCCAGCAGTCGGTCAGTTAGTCAAAACACCTTGTAC. Protein sequence: CSSSRSVSQNTLY. The CDR3, in full, reads CSSSRSVSQNTLYF.